This T cell receptor beta chain was recorded in a study of cytomegalovirus exposure and HLA in healthy donors. Of note for this clone: Its antigen is currently unknown.

Germline CDR1 is MNHEY and CDR2 is SMNVEV (reference sequence). The CDR3 has 17 amino acids. Losses at the gene ends were 6 bases for V and 4 bases for J; bases not matched to a gene: 13. Study-level findings and limits: When a later analysis was performed, an Asian-associated ancestry cluster reportedly had fewer N-insertions than the roughly 700-donor mean. Associated with cytomegalovirus, according to the listing, were some 150 TCR beta chains. Available immune exposure information was restricted to CMV serostatus only.

The PCR ran on 60 Vbeta and 13 Jbeta primers. Profiled with immunoSEQ multiplex PCR; TCRdb holds only in-frame clones, not every one. The sample lists approximately 180,000 clones, roughly 13% seen once, with approximately 8.3% in the top ten. The origin of this receptor is a man between 50 and 59 years old in good health and CMV-seropositive. The sample was PBMCs. V usage is TRBV27 and J usage is TRBJ1-3; 9 bases fit TRBD1. CDR3 loop: CASRRTGEVVWGNTIYF. CDR3 DNA: TGTGCCAGCAGGCGGACAGGGGAGGTTGTTTGGGGAAACACCATATATTTT.